This T cell receptor (beta chain) was obtained from a study of CD8+ T cells in alopecia areata. The CDR3 runs to 16 residues. Germline V gene data show CDR1 as MGHRA and CDR2 as YSYEKL. V shed 1 base and J shed 0 bases, with 7 bases lying between them. Extracted RNA was reverse transcribed, and the resulting cDNA served as sequencing template. Clones were read by immunoSEQ multiplex PCR, and TCRdb kept only the in-frame ones, dropping some. This table has fewer than 350,000 clones, more than 45% appearing once. Comments on this clone: Its antigen is still unknown.

The treatment is: oral pan-JAK inhibitor, 5-10 mg twice daily. The study's findings and limits: Only one nonresponder was present, which leaves the link between baseline CD8+ expansion and response uncertain.

Sequences were derived from CD4+ T cells sorted from blood, sampled at week 24, from a patient treated with tofacitinib. The source of this sequence is a human donor with alopecia areata. The chain employs TRBV4-1 and TRBJ1-6; TRBD1 might be the D (5 bases). CDR3 sequence (DNA): TGCGCCAGCAGCCAAGGACAGAGCTCCTATAATTCACCCCTCCACTTT. It yields the protein CASSQGQSSYNSPLHF.